This is a list of T cell receptor beta chains from one sample in a study of cytomegalovirus exposure and HLA in healthy donors. TCRdb keeps only in-frame clones here, not all; method: immunoSEQ multiplex PCR. The sample includes about 130,000 clones, roughly 70% of them seen just once. Source material: PBMCs. These TCRs come from a middle-aged man in good health and CMV-seronegative. Each CDR3 is given with its conserved first and last residue. A D gene is named only where the DNA matches it firmly. Only some rows state a clone size, as once, few, many or a class for expanded clones.

d_call: TRBD2
clone_size: -
j_call: TRBJ2-2
v_call: TRBV5-1
cdr3_aa: CASSLEAGGNTGELFF
cdr3_nt: TGCGCCAGCAGCTTGGAAGCGGGAGGGAACACCGGGGAGCTGTTTTTT

d_call: -
clone_size: -
j_call: TRBJ1-2
v_call: TRBV27
cdr3_aa: CASSLEGHPLYGYTF
cdr3_nt: TGTGCCAGCAGTTTGGAGGGCCACCCACTTTATGGCTACACCTTC

d_call: -
clone_size: -
j_call: TRBJ1-2
v_call: TRBV30
cdr3_aa: CACRLGAWHGYTF
cdr3_nt: TGTGCCTGCCGGCTTGGGGCTTGGCATGGCTACACCTTC

d_call: TRBD2
clone_size: -
j_call: TRBJ2-3
v_call: TRBV6-6
cdr3_aa: CASSVPAGTDTQYF
cdr3_nt: TGTGCCAGCAGCGTACCAGCGGGGACAGATACGCAGTATTTT

d_call: -
clone_size: -
j_call: TRBJ2-3
v_call: TRBV4-2
cdr3_aa: CASSQDEKNLGTDTQYF
cdr3_nt: TGTGCCAGCAGCCAAGATGAGAAGAACCTTGGCACAGATACGCAGTATTTT

d_call: -
clone_size: -
j_call: TRBJ2-7
v_call: TRBV7-9
cdr3_aa: CASSPGTGVLYEQYF
cdr3_nt: TGTGCCAGCAGCCCCGGAACCGGGGTACTCTACGAGCAGTACTTC

d_call: -
clone_size: -
j_call: TRBJ2-3
v_call: TRBV29-1
cdr3_aa: CSVVRDTDTQYF
cdr3_nt: TGCAGCGTTGTCCGAGACACAGATACGCAGTATTTT

d_call: TRBD2
clone_size: -
j_call: TRBJ2-7
v_call: TRBV6-5
cdr3_aa: CASTDGGARGEQYF
cdr3_nt: TGTGCCAGCACCGACGGGGGGGCCCGCGGCGAGCAGTACTTC

d_call: -
clone_size: -
j_call: TRBJ2-7
v_call: TRBV28
cdr3_aa: CASTPLTIQDEQYF
cdr3_nt: TGTGCCAGCACCCCCCTAACGATACAGGACGAGCAGTACTTC

d_call: -
clone_size: -
j_call: TRBJ2-7
v_call: TRBV2
cdr3_aa: CASSALGSRDEQYF
cdr3_nt: TGTGCCAGCAGTGCACTAGGGTCTAGGGACGAGCAGTACTTC

d_call: TRBD1
clone_size: -
j_call: TRBJ1-1
v_call: TRBV4-1
cdr3_aa: CASKGTGGSEAFF
cdr3_nt: TGCGCCAGCAAGGGGACAGGGGGCTCTGAAGCTTTCTTT

d_call: TRBD2
clone_size: few
j_call: TRBJ2-7
v_call: TRBV11-1
cdr3_aa: CASSLSGGRREQYF
cdr3_nt: TGTGCCAGCAGCTTATCGGGGGGGCGAAGAGAGCAGTACTTC

d_call: -
clone_size: -
j_call: TRBJ2-7
v_call: TRBV5-4
cdr3_aa: CASSLDTYEQYF
cdr3_nt: TGTGCCAGCAGCTTGGACACCTACGAGCAGTACTTC

d_call: -
clone_size: -
j_call: TRBJ2-1
v_call: TRBV7-9
cdr3_aa: CASSPRGADYNEQFF
cdr3_nt: TGTGCCAGCAGCCCACGTGGAGCCGACTACAATGAGCAGTTCTTC

d_call: -
clone_size: -
j_call: TRBJ2-1
v_call: TRBV27
cdr3_aa: CASSPRTGPGNEQFF
cdr3_nt: TGTGCCAGCAGTCCTCGGACTGGCCCGGGGAATGAGCAGTTCTTC

d_call: TRBD1
clone_size: -
j_call: TRBJ2-7
v_call: TRBV7-9
cdr3_aa: CASSDGQGVSYEQYF
cdr3_nt: TGTGCCAGCAGCGATGGACAGGGGGTATCCTACGAGCAGTACTTC

d_call: TRBD1
clone_size: -
j_call: TRBJ2-5
v_call: TRBV27
cdr3_aa: CASSTRTGKETQYF
cdr3_nt: TGTGCCAGCAGCACGAGGACAGGGAAAGAGACCCAGTACTTC

d_call: TRBD2
clone_size: -
j_call: TRBJ2-7
v_call: TRBV7-9
cdr3_aa: CASGLAGSTAGEQYF
cdr3_nt: TGTGCCAGCGGACTAGCGGGATCCACGGCGGGGGAGCAGTACTTC

d_call: -
clone_size: -
j_call: TRBJ2-5
v_call: TRBV5-1
cdr3_aa: CASSLAVGGGETQYF
cdr3_nt: TGCGCCAGCAGCTTGGCCGTGGGGGGAGGAGAGACCCAGTACTTC

d_call: -
clone_size: -
j_call: TRBJ2-1
v_call: TRBV2
cdr3_aa: CASSEAGLGVPNEQFF
cdr3_nt: TGTGCCAGCAGTGAAGCCGGCCTTGGAGTTCCCAATGAGCAGTTCTTC

d_call: -
clone_size: -
j_call: TRBJ1-1
v_call: TRBV29-1
cdr3_aa: CSVEIRGNTEAFF
cdr3_nt: TGCAGCGTGGAGATACGGGGGAACACTGAAGCTTTCTTT

d_call: -
clone_size: -
j_call: TRBJ1-5
v_call: TRBV7-9
cdr3_aa: CASGTGFQPQHF
cdr3_nt: TGTGCCAGCGGAACAGGGTTTCAGCCCCAGCATTTT

d_call: -
clone_size: -
j_call: TRBJ2-6
v_call: TRBV19
cdr3_aa: CASSIEAEAGANVLTF
cdr3_nt: TGTGCCAGTAGTATAGAGGCCGAAGCTGGGGCCAACGTCCTGACTTTC

d_call: -
clone_size: once
j_call: TRBJ2-7
v_call: TRBV2
cdr3_aa: CASSLQLFSYEQYF
cdr3_nt: TGTGCCAGCAGTTTACAGCTCTTCTCCTACGAGCAGTACTTC

d_call: -
clone_size: -
j_call: TRBJ1-4
v_call: TRBV6-5
cdr3_aa: CASSYGGGRNEKLFF
cdr3_nt: TGTGCCAGCAGTTACGGCGGAGGACGGAATGAAAAACTGTTTTTT

d_call: -
clone_size: -
j_call: TRBJ2-2
v_call: TRBV6-5
cdr3_aa: CASSYSHSPTGELFF
cdr3_nt: TGTGCCAGCAGTTACTCGCACAGTCCCACCGGGGAGCTGTTTTTT

d_call: -
clone_size: -
j_call: TRBJ2-3
v_call: TRBV4-3
cdr3_aa: CASSQDAQAPSDTQYF
cdr3_nt: TGCGCCAGCAGCCAAGATGCGCAGGCCCCCTCCGATACGCAGTATTTT

d_call: TRBD1
clone_size: once
j_call: TRBJ1-4
v_call: TRBV9
cdr3_aa: CASSAGQGSGEKLFF
cdr3_nt: TGTGCCAGCAGCGCCGGACAGGGCTCAGGTGAAAAACTGTTTTTT

d_call: -
clone_size: few
j_call: TRBJ1-5
v_call: TRBV6-5
cdr3_aa: CASTHGANQPQHF
cdr3_nt: TGTGCCAGCACCCATGGGGCCAATCAGCCCCAGCATTTT

d_call: TRBD2
clone_size: once
j_call: TRBJ2-1
v_call: TRBV9
cdr3_aa: CASSERLAGVPYSYNEQFF
cdr3_nt: TGTGCCAGCAGCGAGCGACTAGCGGGTGTCCCATACTCCTACAATGAGCAGTTCTTC

d_call: TRBD1
clone_size: -
j_call: TRBJ1-2
v_call: TRBV7-3
cdr3_aa: CASAGQGSSGGYTF
cdr3_nt: TGTGCCAGCGCCGGACAGGGATCGTCCGGGGGCTACACCTTC

d_call: TRBD2
clone_size: once
j_call: TRBJ2-3
v_call: TRBV5-1
cdr3_aa: CASSLAGAGGVDTQYF
cdr3_nt: TGCGCCAGCAGCTTGGCTGGAGCGGGAGGGGTAGATACGCAGTATTTT

d_call: -
clone_size: -
j_call: TRBJ1-1
v_call: TRBV6-5
cdr3_aa: CASSYNRDTEAFF
cdr3_nt: TGTGCCAGCAGTTACAACAGAGATACTGAAGCTTTCTTT

d_call: -
clone_size: few
j_call: TRBJ1-3
v_call: TRBV29-1
cdr3_aa: CSVESSDSGNTIYF
cdr3_nt: TGCAGCGTTGAATCTTCAGACTCTGGAAACACCATATATTTT

d_call: TRBD1
clone_size: -
j_call: TRBJ2-5
v_call: TRBV4-1
cdr3_aa: CASSQVRDSFWETQYF
cdr3_nt: TGCGCCAGCAGCCAAGTTCGGGACAGCTTCTGGGAGACCCAGTACTTC

d_call: -
clone_size: -
j_call: TRBJ1-1
v_call: TRBV29-1
cdr3_aa: CSVLQVGNTEAFF
cdr3_nt: TGCAGCGTTCTTCAGGTGGGGAACACTGAAGCTTTCTTT

d_call: TRBD2
clone_size: few
j_call: TRBJ2-1
v_call: TRBV10-3
cdr3_aa: CAISELLPGGGGAYEQFF
cdr3_nt: TGTGCCATCAGTGAGCTTCTCCCGGGTGGCGGGGGGGCTTATGAGCAGTTCTTC

d_call: TRBD1
clone_size: -
j_call: TRBJ2-1
v_call: TRBV5-6
cdr3_aa: CASSLGQGHYNEQFF
cdr3_nt: TGTGCCAGCAGCCTCGGACAGGGTCACTACAATGAGCAGTTCTTC

d_call: -
clone_size: -
j_call: TRBJ2-3
v_call: TRBV30
cdr3_aa: CAWTPAVSGGVDTQYF
cdr3_nt: TGTGCCTGGACCCCCGCGGTTAGTGGGGGCGTTGATACGCAGTATTTT

d_call: -
clone_size: -
j_call: TRBJ1-2
v_call: TRBV2
cdr3_aa: CASSERPSYGYTF
cdr3_nt: TGTGCCAGCAGTGAGCGCCCCTCCTATGGCTACACCTTC

d_call: TRBD2
clone_size: -
j_call: TRBJ2-3
v_call: TRBV11-2
cdr3_aa: CASSLDRTSPDTQYF
cdr3_nt: TGTGCCAGCAGCTTAGATCGGACTAGTCCCGATACGCAGTATTTT

d_call: -
clone_size: -
j_call: TRBJ2-2
v_call: TRBV9
cdr3_aa: CASSVQPGVAGELFF
cdr3_nt: TGTGCCAGCAGCGTACAACCGGGGGTGGCCGGGGAGCTGTTTTTT

d_call: TRBD1
clone_size: -
j_call: TRBJ2-7
v_call: TRBV27
cdr3_aa: CASSRTGVRTYEQYF
cdr3_nt: TGTGCCAGCAGTCGGACAGGGGTTAGGACCTACGAGCAGTACTTC

d_call: -
clone_size: -
j_call: TRBJ2-7
v_call: TRBV2
cdr3_aa: CASSHYRAHYEQYF
cdr3_nt: TGTGCCAGCAGTCATTACAGGGCCCACTACGAGCAGTACTTC

d_call: TRBD1
clone_size: few
j_call: TRBJ1-4
v_call: TRBV6-1
cdr3_aa: CASSGDRGRSEKLFF
cdr3_nt: TGTGCCAGCAGTGGGGACAGGGGGCGAAGTGAAAAACTGTTTTTT

d_call: TRBD1
clone_size: once
j_call: TRBJ2-5
v_call: TRBV29-1
cdr3_aa: CSVTGTGGLQTQYF
cdr3_nt: TGCAGCGTTACCGGGACAGGGGGCCTCCAGACCCAGTACTTC

d_call: -
clone_size: -
j_call: TRBJ2-7
v_call: TRBV7-2
cdr3_aa: CASSSDSTKQYF
cdr3_nt: TGTGCCAGCAGCTCGGACAGTACGAAGCAGTACTTC

d_call: -
clone_size: -
j_call: TRBJ1-4
v_call: TRBV6-6
cdr3_aa: CATKRDEKLFF
cdr3_nt: TGTGCCACCAAACGAGATGAAAAACTGTTTTTT

d_call: TRBD1
clone_size: -
j_call: TRBJ2-7
v_call: TRBV6-5
cdr3_aa: CASRRTGGSYEQYF
cdr3_nt: TGTGCCAGCAGACGGACAGGGGGGTCCTACGAGCAGTACTTC

d_call: -
clone_size: -
j_call: TRBJ1-1
v_call: TRBV28
cdr3_aa: CASSIGTPQNTEAFF
cdr3_nt: TGTGCCAGCAGTATAGGGACACCCCAGAACACTGAAGCTTTCTTT

d_call: TRBD1
clone_size: once
j_call: TRBJ1-5
v_call: TRBV5-1
cdr3_aa: CASSLAGGNQPQHF
cdr3_nt: TGCGCCAGCAGCTTGGCAGGGGGTAATCAGCCCCAGCATTTT